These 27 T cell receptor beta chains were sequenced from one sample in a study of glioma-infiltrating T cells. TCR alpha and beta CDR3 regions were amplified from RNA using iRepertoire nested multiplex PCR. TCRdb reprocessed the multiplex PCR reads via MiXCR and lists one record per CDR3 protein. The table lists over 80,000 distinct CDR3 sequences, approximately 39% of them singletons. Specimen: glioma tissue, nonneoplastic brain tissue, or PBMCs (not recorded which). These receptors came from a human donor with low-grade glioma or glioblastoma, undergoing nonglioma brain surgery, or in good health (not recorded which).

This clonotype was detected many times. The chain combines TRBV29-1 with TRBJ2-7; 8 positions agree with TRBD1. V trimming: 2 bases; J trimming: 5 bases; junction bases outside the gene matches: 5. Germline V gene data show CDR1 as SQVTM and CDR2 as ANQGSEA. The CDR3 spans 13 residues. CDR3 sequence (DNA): TGCAGCGTTGAACCAGGGGGCGCCAACGAGCAGTACTTC. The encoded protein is CSVEPGGANEQYF.

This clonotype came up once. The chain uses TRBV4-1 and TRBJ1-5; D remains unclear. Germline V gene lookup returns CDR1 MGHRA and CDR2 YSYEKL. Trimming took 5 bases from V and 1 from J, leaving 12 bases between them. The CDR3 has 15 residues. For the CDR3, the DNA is TGCGCCAGCAGCTGGTCCAGACCCAGCAATCAGCCCCAGCATTTT. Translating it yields CASSWSRPSNQPQHF.

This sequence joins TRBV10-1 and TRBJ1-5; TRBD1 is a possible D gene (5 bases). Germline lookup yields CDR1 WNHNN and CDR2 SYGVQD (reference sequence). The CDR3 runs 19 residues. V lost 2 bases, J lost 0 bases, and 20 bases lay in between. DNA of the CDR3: TGCGCCAGCAGTGAGCCTAATAATCACAGGCCCTTTAGCAATCAGCCCCAGCATTTT. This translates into CASSEPNNHRPFSNQPQHF.

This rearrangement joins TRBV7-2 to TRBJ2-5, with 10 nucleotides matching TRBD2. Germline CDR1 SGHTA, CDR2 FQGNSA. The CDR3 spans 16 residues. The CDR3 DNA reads TGTGCTACGGGTCGAGCGGGAGGGGCGTTCACAGAGACCCAGTACTTC. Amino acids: CATGRAGGAFTETQYF.

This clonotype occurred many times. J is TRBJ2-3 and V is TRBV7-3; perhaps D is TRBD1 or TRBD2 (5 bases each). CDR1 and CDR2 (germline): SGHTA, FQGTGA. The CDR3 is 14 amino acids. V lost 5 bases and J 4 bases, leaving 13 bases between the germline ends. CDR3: CASSNGDPADTQYF. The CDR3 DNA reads TGTGCCAGCAGCAATGGGGACCCTGCAGATACGCAGTATTTT.

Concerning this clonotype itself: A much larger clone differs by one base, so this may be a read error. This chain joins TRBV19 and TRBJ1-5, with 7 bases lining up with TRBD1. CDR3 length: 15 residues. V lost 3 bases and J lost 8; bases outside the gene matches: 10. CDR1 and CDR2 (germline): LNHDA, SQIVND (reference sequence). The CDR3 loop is CASSITQGGNKPQHF. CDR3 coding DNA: TGTGCCAGTAGTATCACGCAGGGGGGGAATAAGCCCCAGCATTTT.

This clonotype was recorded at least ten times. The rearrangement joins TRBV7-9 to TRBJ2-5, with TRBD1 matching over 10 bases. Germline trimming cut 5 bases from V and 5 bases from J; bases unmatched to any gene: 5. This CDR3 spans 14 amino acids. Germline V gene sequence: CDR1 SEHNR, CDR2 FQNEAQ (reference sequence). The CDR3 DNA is TGTGCCAGCAGCGAGACAGGGGGCGGCGAGACCCAGTACTTC. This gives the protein CASSETGGGETQYF.

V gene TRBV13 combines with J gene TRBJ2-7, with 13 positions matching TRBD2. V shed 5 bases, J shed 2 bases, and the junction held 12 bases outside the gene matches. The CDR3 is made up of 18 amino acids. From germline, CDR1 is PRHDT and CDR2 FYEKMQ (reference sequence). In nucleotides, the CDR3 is TGTGCCAGCAGCACACAGGGCGGGACTAGCGGGGAGCCCTACGAGCAGTACTTC. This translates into CASSTQGGTSGEPYEQYF.

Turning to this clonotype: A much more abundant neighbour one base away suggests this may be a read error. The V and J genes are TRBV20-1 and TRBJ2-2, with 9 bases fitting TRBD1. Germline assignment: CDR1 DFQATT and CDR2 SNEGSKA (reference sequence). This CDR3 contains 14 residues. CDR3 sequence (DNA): TGCAGTGCTGCCACCGGGACAGGGACCGGGGAGCTGCTTTTT. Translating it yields CSAATGTGTGELLF.

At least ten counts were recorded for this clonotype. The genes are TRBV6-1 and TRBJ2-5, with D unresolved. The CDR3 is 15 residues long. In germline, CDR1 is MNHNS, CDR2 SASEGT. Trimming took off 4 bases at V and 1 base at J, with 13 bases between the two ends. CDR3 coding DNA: TGTGCCAGCAGTGGCCCCCGTCCGCGCCAAGAGACCCAGTACTTC. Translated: CASSGPRPRQETQYF.

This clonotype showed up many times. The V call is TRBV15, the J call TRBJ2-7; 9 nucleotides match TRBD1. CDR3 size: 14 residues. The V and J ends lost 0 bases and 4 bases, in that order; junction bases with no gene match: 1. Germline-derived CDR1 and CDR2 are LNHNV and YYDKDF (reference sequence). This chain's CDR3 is CATSRETGGYEQYF. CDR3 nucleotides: TGTGCCACCAGCAGAGAGACAGGGGGTTACGAGCAGTACTTC.

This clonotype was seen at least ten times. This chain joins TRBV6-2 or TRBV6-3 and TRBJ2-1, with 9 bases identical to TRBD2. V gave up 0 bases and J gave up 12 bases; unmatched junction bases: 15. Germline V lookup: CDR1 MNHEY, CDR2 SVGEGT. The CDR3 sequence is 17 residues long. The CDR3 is CASSYSLGVAGVVRQFF. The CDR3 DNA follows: TGTGCCAGCAGTTACTCCCTGGGGGTAGCGGGAGTGGTACGGCAGTTCTTC.

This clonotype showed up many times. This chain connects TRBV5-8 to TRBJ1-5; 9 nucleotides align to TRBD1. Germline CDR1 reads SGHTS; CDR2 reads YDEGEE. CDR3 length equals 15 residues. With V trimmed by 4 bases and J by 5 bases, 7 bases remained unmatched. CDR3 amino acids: CASSPGQGFYQPQHF. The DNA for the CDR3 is TGTGCCAGCAGCCCGGGACAGGGATTCTATCAGCCCCAGCATTTT.

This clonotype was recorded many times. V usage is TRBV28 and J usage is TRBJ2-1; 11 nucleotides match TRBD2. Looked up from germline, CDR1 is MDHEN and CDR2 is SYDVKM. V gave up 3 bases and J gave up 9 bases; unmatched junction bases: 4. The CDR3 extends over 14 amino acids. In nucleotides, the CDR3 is TGTGCCAGCAGTTTTAGCGGGGGGGCCGCTGAGCAGTTCTTC. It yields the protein CASSFSGGAAEQFF. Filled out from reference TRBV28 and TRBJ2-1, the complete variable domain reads DVKVTQSSRYLVKRTGEKVFLECVQDMDHENMFWYRQDPGLGLRLIYFSYDVKMKEKGDIPEGYSVSREKKERFSLILESASTNQTSMYLCASSFSGGAAEQFFGPGTRLTVL.

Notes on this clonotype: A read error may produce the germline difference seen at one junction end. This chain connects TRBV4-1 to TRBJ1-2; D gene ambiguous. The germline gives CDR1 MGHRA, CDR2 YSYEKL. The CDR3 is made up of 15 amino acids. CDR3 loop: CAGSPESFPNYDYTF. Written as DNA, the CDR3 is TGCGCCGGCAGCCCAGAGTCCTTCCCTAACTATGACTACACCTTC.

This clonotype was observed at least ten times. The CDR3 coding sequence is TGTGCCAGCAGCCAAGCCCAACAGGTCCGGCCTGGGGCCAACGTCCTGACTTTC. This encodes CASSQAQQVRPGANVLTF. V and J are TRBV4-2 and TRBJ2-6; a possible D gene is TRBD1 (5 bases). CDR3 size: 18 residues. The ends were cut back, 1 base at V and 2 bases at J, with 15 bases in the middle. Germline V lookup: CDR1 LGHNA, CDR2 YNFKEQ.

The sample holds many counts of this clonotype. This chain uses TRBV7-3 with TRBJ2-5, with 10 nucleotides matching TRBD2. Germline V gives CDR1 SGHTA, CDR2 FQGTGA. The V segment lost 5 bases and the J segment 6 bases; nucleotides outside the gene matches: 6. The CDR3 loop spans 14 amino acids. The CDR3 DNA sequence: TGTGCCAGCAGCCCCTCTAGCGGGAGTCAGACCCAGTACTTC. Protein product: CASSPSSGSQTQYF.

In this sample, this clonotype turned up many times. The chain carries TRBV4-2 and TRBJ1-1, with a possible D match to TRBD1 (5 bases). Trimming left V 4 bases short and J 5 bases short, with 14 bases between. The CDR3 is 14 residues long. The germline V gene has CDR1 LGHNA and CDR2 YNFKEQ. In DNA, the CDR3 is TGTGCCAGCAGCCCCCAGGGTTGGGATACTGAAGCTTTCTTT. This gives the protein CASSPQGWDTEAFF.

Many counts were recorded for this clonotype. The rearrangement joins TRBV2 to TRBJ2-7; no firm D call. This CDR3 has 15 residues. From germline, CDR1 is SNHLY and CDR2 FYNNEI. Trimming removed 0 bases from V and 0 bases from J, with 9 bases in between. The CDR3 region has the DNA TGTGCCAGCAGTGAAGCGCCCGGAAGCTCCTACGAGCAGTACTTC. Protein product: CASSEAPGSSYEQYF.

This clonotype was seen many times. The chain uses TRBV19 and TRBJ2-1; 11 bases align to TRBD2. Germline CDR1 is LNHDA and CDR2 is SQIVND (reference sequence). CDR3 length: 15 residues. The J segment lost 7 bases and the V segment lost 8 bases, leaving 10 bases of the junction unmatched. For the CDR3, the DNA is TGTGCCAGTTCTACTTTGGCTAGCGGGGGGAATGAGCAGTTCTTC. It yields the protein CASSTLASGGNEQFF.

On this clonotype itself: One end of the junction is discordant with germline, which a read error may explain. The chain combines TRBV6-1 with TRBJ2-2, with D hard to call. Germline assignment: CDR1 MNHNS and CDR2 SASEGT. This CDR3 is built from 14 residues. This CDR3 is CASMRTLFTRELFF. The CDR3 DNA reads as TGTGCCAGCATGAGAACATTATTCACCAGGGAGCTGTTTTTT.

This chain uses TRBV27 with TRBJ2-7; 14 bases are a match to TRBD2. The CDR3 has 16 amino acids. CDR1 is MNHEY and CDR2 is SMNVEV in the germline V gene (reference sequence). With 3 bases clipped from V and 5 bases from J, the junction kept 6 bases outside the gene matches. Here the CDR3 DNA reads TGTGCCAGCAGTTTGGGGACTAGCGGGAGTCTCGACGAGCAGTACTTC. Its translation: CASSLGTSGSLDEQYF.

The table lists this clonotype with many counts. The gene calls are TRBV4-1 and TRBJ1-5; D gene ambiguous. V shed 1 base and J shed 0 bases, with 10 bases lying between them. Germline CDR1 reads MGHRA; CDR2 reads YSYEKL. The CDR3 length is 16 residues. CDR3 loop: CASSQGVGYSNQPQHF. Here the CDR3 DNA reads TGCGCCAGCAGCCAAGGGGTGGGATATAGCAATCAGCCCCAGCATTTT.

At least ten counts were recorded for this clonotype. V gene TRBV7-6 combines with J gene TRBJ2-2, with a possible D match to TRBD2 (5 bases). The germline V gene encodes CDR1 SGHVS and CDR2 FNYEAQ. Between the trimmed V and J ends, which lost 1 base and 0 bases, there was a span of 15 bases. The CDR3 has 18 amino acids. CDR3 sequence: CASSLGIPGFANTGELFF. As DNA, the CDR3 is TGTGCCAGCAGCTTAGGGATCCCGGGATTCGCGAACACCGGGGAGCTGTTTTTT. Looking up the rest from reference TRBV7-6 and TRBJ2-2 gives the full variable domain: GAGVSQSPRYKVTKRGQDVALRCDPISGHVSLYWYRQALGQGPEFLTYFNYEAQQDKSGLPNDRFSAERPEGSISTLTIQRTEQRDSAMYRCASSLGIPGFANTGELFFGEGSRLTVL.

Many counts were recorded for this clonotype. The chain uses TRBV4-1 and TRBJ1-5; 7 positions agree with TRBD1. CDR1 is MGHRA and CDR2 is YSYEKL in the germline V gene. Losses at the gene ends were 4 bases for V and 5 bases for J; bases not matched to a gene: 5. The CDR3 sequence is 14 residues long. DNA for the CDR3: TGCGCCAGCAGCCTCCGACAGGGTCATCAGCCCCAGCATTTT. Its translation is CASSLRQGHQPQHF.

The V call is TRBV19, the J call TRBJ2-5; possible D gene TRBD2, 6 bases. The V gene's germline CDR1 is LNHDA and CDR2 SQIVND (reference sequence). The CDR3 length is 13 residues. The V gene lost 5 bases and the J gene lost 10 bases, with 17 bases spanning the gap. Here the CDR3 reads CASSGDSQEDQYF. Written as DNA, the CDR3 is TGTGCCAGTAGTGGGGACTCCCAAGAGGACCAGTACTTC. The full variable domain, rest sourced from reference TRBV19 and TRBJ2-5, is DGGITQSPKYLFRKEGQNVTLSCEQNLNHDAMYWYRQDPGQGLRLIYYSQIVNDFQKGDIAEGYSVSREKKESFPLTVTSAQKNPTAFYLCASSGDSQEDQYFGPGTRLLVL.

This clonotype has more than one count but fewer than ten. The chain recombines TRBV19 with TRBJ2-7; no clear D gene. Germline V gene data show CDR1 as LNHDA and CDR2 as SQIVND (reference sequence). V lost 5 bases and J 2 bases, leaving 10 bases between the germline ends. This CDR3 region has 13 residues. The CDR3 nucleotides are TGTGCCAGTAGTCCAGCACATGCCTACGAGCAGTACTTC. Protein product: CASSPAHAYEQYF.